This T cell receptor (beta chain) derives from a study of T cells in Graves' hyperthyroidism and ophthalmopathy. Study-wide findings and caveats: Ophthalmopathy prediction by the model preceded onset by a median about 6.3 months.

For ophthalmopathy patients, the Clinical Activity Score was at least 3 and the NOSPECS grade at least 4; duration was under 3 months. Amplified TCR beta CDR3 regions came from RNA transcripts. Researchers ran a first-round RT-PCR on the TCR CDR3 using the HTBI primer set. TCRdb called the multiplex PCR reads again in MiXCR, with one record for every CDR3 protein. In the table there are roughly 600,000 distinct CDR3 sequences, roughly 15% of which are singletons. The CDR3 contains 16 residues. Unmatched junction bases numbered 6, after V lost 1 base and J lost 1 base. CDR1 SGHTA and CDR2 FQGNSA come from the germline V gene. This clonotype was counted many times. The target antigen is unknown.

The TCR comes from a woman between 50 and 59 years old with Graves' ophthalmopathy. The sample consisted of blood. The V and J genes are TRBV7-2 and TRBJ1-1; TRBD1 matches 7 bases. CDR3 in DNA: TGTGCCAGCAGCTTAGGATCCGGGACAGCGAACACTGAAGCTTTCTTT. It yields the protein CASSLGSGTANTEAFF.